A selection of T cell receptor beta chains follows, all from one sample in a study of cytomegalovirus exposure and HLA in healthy donors. The protocol was immunoSEQ multiplex PCR, while the TCRdb copy is restricted to in-frame clones and leaves out a portion. Among over 30,000 clones listed, roughly 67% were seen once. The sample was PBMCs. These receptors all stem from a man between 35 and 55 years old in good health and CMV-seropositive. Both conserved end residues are part of each CDR3. The D gene is left open where the match is weak. Size is stated for part of the rows, as once, few or many counts, or as a class when the clone is expanded.

TGTGCCACCGGGGGACAGGGGAATTCACCCCTCCACTTT CATGGQGNSPLHF TRBJ1-6 few TRBV11-1 TRBD1
TGTGCCAGCAGCGTAGGGGAGGCGTCCTACGAGCAGTACTTC CASSVGEASYEQYF TRBJ2-7 . TRBV9 .
TGTGCCTCCAAACGGGGGACCTACGAGCAGTACTTC CASKRGTYEQYF TRBJ2-7 . TRBV6-6 .
TGTGCCAGCAGCGGCCAGGCGGGCAGAACCTACGAGCAGTACTTC CASSGQAGRTYEQYF TRBJ2-7 . TRBV6-6 .
TGTGCCAGTAGTACAATTAGCGGGGGTATCAGTGAGCAGTTCTTC CASSTISGGISEQFF TRBJ2-1 . TRBV19 TRBD2
TGTGCCACCAGCGCCTCCGGGACTAGCGTTCCAGATACGCAGTATTTT CATSASGTSVPDTQYF TRBJ2-3 once TRBV15 TRBD2
TGTGCCAGTAGTGAACAGGGATCGGGAGGAGAGACCCAGTACTTC CASSEQGSGGETQYF TRBJ2-5 . TRBV19 .
TGTGCCTGGGTTACAGGGGAAGGCCACACTGAAGCTTTCTTT CAWVTGEGHTEAFF TRBJ1-1 . TRBV30 TRBD1
TGTGCCAGCTACCAGACAGGGGGCTCCTACAATGAGCAGTTCTTC CASYQTGGSYNEQFF TRBJ2-1 . TRBV6-1 TRBD1
TGTGCCAGCAGCCCCCGGACACGATATACAGAAGGCTACACCTTC CASSPRTRYTEGYTF TRBJ1-2 . TRBV7-9 .
TGTGCCAGCAGCTTAAACAGCGGCCCTCAAGAGACCCAGTACTTC CASSLNSGPQETQYF TRBJ2-5 . TRBV7-7 .
TGTGCCAGCAACCCCGCCGGGGGCACAGATACGCAGTATTTT CASNPAGGTDTQYF TRBJ2-3 few TRBV28 .
TGTGCCAGCAGTTCTCAGGGGTACGGCAAAAACATTCAGTACTTC CASSSQGYGKNIQYF TRBJ2-4 . TRBV6-5 .
TGTGCCAGCAGCTTAAACCCGGGGAATGAGCAGTTCTTC CASSLNPGNEQFF TRBJ2-1 . TRBV11-2 .
TGTGCCAGCAGCGTAGAGACAGGGGGAAACACCATATATTTT CASSVETGGNTIYF TRBJ1-3 . TRBV9 TRBD1
TGTGCCAGCAGCTACCGGGTCCAGGAAAAACTGTTTTTT CASSYRVQEKLFF TRBJ1-4 . TRBV7-8 .
TGTGCCAGCAGCCAGGACAGGGGAGAGACCCAGTACTTC CASSQDRGETQYF TRBJ2-5 few TRBV5-4 TRBD1
TGTGCCAGCGGATTTCCCACAGGGGGAAGCACAGATACGCAGTATTTT CASGFPTGGSTDTQYF TRBJ2-3 . TRBV2 TRBD1
TGTGCCATCAGTCCGGGACAGGTCTACGAGCAGTACTTC CAISPGQVYEQYF TRBJ2-7 few TRBV10-3 TRBD1
TGTGCCAGCAGCTTACTGGGCAGTAGCAATCAGCCCCAGCATTTT CASSLLGSSNQPQHF TRBJ1-5 . TRBV7-2 .
TGCGCCAGCAGCCCCGGGGGGAGGGCCTCTAATTCACCCCTCCACTTT CASSPGGRASNSPLHF TRBJ1-6 . TRBV5-1 .
TGCGCCAGCAGCTCCGGGCAGGGTGTGAGGGAGCAGTACTTC CASSSGQGVREQYF TRBJ2-7 . TRBV4-1 .
TGTGCCAGCCAGGACAGGGCAAACACTGAAGCTTTCTTT CASQDRANTEAFF TRBJ1-1 once TRBV6-5 TRBD1
TGCGCCAGCAGCATCCGGGACAGCTATGGCTACACCTTC CASSIRDSYGYTF TRBJ1-2 . TRBV5-1 TRBD1
TGTGCCAGCAGCCTCAAGGTGAGACAGGGGAGGAATGAGCAGTTCTTC CASSLKVRQGRNEQFF TRBJ2-1 . TRBV14 TRBD1
TGTGCCAGCAGCTTGCTTGACAGGGTGGCTTTCTTT CASSLLDRVAFF TRBJ1-1 few TRBV5-6 TRBD1
TGTGCCAGCAGCGGACTGACAGGGGGCCAGGGAGATACGCAGTATTTT CASSGLTGGQGDTQYF TRBJ2-3 few TRBV7-3 TRBD1
TGTGCCAGTAGTATGGGCTGGAACAATGAGCAGTTCTTC CASSMGWNNEQFF TRBJ2-1 . TRBV19 .
TGTGCCAGCTCAGCGGGTAACGGGGAGACCCAGTACTTC CASSAGNGETQYF TRBJ2-5 few TRBV6-4 .
TGTGCCAGCAGCATAATAGCGGGGGGCCCCACCGGGGAGCTGTTTTTT CASSIIAGGPTGELFF TRBJ2-2 . TRBV7-9 TRBD2
TGTGCCAGCAGCAAGGACAGTCACTATGGCTACACCTTC CASSKDSHYGYTF TRBJ1-2 . TRBV11-2 .
TGTGCCAGCAGTTCCAGGACAGGGGAGCAGTACTTC CASSSRTGEQYF TRBJ2-7 few TRBV6-5 TRBD1
TGCGCCAGCAGCCCTGGGGACAGAACAAACCAAGAGACCCAGTACTTC CASSPGDRTNQETQYF TRBJ2-5 . TRBV5-1 TRBD1
TGCGCCAGCGCCGAGTTGCCGGTGAACACCGGGGAGCTGTTTTTT CASAELPVNTGELFF TRBJ2-2 . TRBV4-1 .
TGTGCCAGCAAGCCAATGGTGGGGGCAATTAGTAATTCACCCCTCCACTTT CASKPMVGAISNSPLHF TRBJ1-6 once TRBV27 .
TGCGCCAGCAGCCAAGATCATACACCCAAAGACATTCAGTACTTC CASSQDHTPKDIQYF TRBJ2-4 . TRBV4-1 .
TGTGCCAGCAGTTCTCCGGGACAGAAACCCCTCTATGGCTACACCTTC CASSSPGQKPLYGYTF TRBJ1-2 . TRBV28 TRBD1
TGTGCCAACACAGCGGGGGGGTTCTCCTACGAGCAGTACTTC CANTAGGFSYEQYF TRBJ2-7 . TRBV2 TRBD2
TGTGCCAGCAGTTACTCGAGAGGGACAGGGGCTGGTGTGCAGTACTTC CASSYSRGTGAGVQYF TRBJ2-7 . TRBV6-6 TRBD1
TGTGCCAGCAGCGGTGGGCGGGGGCCGGCCTACGAGCAGTACTTC CASSGGRGPAYEQYF TRBJ2-7 . TRBV9 .
TGTGCCAGCAGCCCCGGGACTAGGGGAGAGACCCAGTACTTC CASSPGTRGETQYF TRBJ2-5 few TRBV7-7 TRBD2
TGTGCCAGCAGCTTCGACAGGGTACCTGAAGCTTTCTTT CASSFDRVPEAFF TRBJ1-1 . TRBV5-4 TRBD1
TGTGCCAGCATCATACAGGGAAATAGCAATCAGCCCCAGCATTTT CASIIQGNSNQPQHF TRBJ1-5 . TRBV21-1 .
TGCGCCAGCAGCTTCCGGGACAGGGCTGAAAAACTGTTTTTT CASSFRDRAEKLFF TRBJ1-4 . TRBV5-1 TRBD1
TGCGCCAGCAGCCCCTTCGGGGGGACAGGGACAGGGGCCAACGTCCTGACTTTC CASSPFGGTGTGANVLTF TRBJ2-6 . TRBV4-1 TRBD1
TGTGCCAGCAGTTTAGCGGGGGGGACCACCGGGGAGCTGTTTTTT CASSLAGGTTGELFF TRBJ2-2 . TRBV6-1 TRBD2
TGCAGCGATACTAGCGGGGGCTCCTACAATGAGCAGTTCTTC CSDTSGGSYNEQFF TRBJ2-1 . TRBV29-1 TRBD2